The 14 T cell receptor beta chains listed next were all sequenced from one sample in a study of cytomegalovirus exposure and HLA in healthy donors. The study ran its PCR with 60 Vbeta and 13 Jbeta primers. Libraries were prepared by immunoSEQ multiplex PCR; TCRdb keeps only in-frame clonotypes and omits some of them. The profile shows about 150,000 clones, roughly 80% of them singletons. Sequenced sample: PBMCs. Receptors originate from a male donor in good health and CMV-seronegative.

In DNA, the CDR3 is TGCGCCAGCAGCCGTTTATTAGGGACAGGGTCGACCTACGAGCAGTACTTC. It codes for CASSRLLGTGSTYEQYF. V gene TRBV4-1 combines with J gene TRBJ2-7; 9 bases are shared with TRBD1. The V segment lost 4 bases and the J segment 2 bases; nucleotides outside the gene matches: 12. Germline V gene data show CDR1 as MGHRA and CDR2 as YSYEKL. The length of the CDR3 is 17 residues.

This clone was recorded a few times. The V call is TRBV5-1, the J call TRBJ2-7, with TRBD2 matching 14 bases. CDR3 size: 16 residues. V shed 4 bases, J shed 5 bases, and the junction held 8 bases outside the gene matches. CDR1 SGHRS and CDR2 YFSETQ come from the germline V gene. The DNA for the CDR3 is TGCGCCAGCAGCGGGTGGACTAGCGGGAGGATCGACGAGCAGTACTTC. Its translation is CASSGWTSGRIDEQYF. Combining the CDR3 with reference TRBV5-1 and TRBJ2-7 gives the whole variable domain KAGVTQTPRYLIKTRGQQVTLSCSPISGHRSVSWYQQTPGQGLQFLFEYFSETQRNKGNFPGRFSGRQFSNSRSEMNVSTLELGDSALYLCASSGWTSGRIDEQYFGPGTRLTVT.

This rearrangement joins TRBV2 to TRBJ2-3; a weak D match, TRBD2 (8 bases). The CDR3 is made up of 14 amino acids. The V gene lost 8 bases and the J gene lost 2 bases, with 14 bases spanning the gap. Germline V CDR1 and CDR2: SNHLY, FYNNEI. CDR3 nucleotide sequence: TGTGCCAGCGTCGGGAGGGGGCCCACAGATACGCAGTATTTT. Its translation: CASVGRGPTDTQYF.

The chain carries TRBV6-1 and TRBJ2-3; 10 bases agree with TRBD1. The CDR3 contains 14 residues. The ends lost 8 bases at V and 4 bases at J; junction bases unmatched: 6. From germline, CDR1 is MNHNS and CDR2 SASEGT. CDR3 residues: CASAGTGVADTQYF. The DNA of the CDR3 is TGTGCCAGCGCAGGGACAGGGGTAGCAGATACGCAGTATTTT.

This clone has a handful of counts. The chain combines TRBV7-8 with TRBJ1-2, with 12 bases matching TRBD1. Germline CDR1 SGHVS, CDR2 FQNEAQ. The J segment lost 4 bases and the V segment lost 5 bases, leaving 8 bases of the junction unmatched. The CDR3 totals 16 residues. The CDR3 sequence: CASSPRGGQGAYGYTF. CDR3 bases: TGTGCCAGCAGCCCCCGCGGGGGACAGGGGGCCTATGGCTACACCTTC.

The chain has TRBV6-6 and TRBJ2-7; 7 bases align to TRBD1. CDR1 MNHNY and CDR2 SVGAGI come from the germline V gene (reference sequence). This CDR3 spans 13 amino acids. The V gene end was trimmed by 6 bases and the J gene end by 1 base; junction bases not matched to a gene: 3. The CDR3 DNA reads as TGTGCCAGCAGCCGACAGGGATCCTACGAGCAGTACTTC. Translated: CASSRQGSYEQYF.

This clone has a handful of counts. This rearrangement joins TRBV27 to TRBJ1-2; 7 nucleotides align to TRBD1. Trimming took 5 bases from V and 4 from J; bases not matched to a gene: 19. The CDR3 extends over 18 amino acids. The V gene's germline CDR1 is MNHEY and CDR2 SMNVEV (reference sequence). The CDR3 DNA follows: TGTGCCAGCAGTGCCTCCGCGGTGGTAGGGGGCTTCAGCTATGGCTACACCTTC. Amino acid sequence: CASSASAVVGGFSYGYTF.

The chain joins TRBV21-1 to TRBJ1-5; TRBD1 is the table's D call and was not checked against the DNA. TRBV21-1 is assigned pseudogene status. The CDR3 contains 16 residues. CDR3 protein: CASSKGGTGSNQPQHF. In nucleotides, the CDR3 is TGTGCCAGCAGCAAAGGAGGGACAGGGAGTAATCAGCCCCAGCATTTT.

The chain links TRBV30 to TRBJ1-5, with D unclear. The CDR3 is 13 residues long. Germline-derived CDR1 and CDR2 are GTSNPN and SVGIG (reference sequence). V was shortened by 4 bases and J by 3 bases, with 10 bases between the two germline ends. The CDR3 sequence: CAWTLGPNQPQHF. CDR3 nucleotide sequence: TGTGCCTGGACCTTGGGCCCCAATCAGCCCCAGCATTTT.

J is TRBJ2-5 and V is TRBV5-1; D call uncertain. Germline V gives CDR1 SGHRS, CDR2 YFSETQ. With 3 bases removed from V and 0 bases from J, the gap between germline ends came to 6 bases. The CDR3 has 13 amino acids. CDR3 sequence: CASSSAYQETQYF. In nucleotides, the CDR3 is TGCGCCAGCAGCTCCGCGTACCAAGAGACCCAGTACTTC.

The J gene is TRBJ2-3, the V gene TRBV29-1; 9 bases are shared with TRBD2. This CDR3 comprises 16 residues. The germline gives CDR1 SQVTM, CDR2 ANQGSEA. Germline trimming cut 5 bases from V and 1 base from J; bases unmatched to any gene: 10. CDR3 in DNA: TGCAGCGTTCACTCCGGGACTAGCTGGGGCACAGATACGCAGTATTTT. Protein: CSVHSGTSWGTDTQYF.

CDR3 sequence: CASSLGTGRTYGYTF. The CDR3 nucleotides are TGTGCCAGCAGTTTAGGGACAGGGAGGACTTATGGCTACACCTTC. The chain recombines TRBV27 with TRBJ1-2, with TRBD1 matching over 9 bases. Trimming at V came to 2 bases and at J to 5 bases, leaving 6 bases not matched to a gene. The CDR3 extends over 15 amino acids. The germline CDR1 and CDR2 sequences are MNHEY and SMNVEV (reference sequence).

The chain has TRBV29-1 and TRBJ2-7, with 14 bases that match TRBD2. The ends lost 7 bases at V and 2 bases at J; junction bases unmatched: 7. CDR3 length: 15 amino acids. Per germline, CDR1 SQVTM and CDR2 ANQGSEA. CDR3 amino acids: CSAGTSGSAAYEQYF. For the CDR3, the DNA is TGCAGCGCAGGGACTAGCGGGAGCGCGGCCTACGAGCAGTACTTC.

CDR3 DNA: TGTGCCAGCAGCCAGGGACAGAGTAACACTGAAGCTTTCTTT. Protein: CASSQGQSNTEAFF. The genes are TRBV11-3 and TRBJ1-1, with TRBD1 matching over 7 bases. CDR1 SGHNT and CDR2 YENEEA come from the germline V gene. The CDR3 loop spans 14 amino acids. V dropped 5 bases and J dropped 2; count of bases not matched to a gene: 5. Full variable domain (missing parts from reference TRBV11-3 and TRBJ1-1): EAGVVQSPRYKIIEKKQPVAFWCNPISGHNTLYWYLQNLGQGPELLIRYENEEAVDDSQLPKDRFSAERLKGVDSTLKIQPAELGDSAVYLCASSQGQSNTEAFFGQGTRLTVV.